The 5 T cell receptor beta chains below come from one sample, sequenced in a study of Graves' ophthalmopathy and Graves' hyperthyroidism. Amplified TCR beta CDR3 regions were obtained using RNA transcripts as template. The authors performed first-round RT-PCR with HTBI primers and then a second-round multiplex PCR. TCRdb re-derived calls from the multiplex PCR reads in MiXCR, one entry per CDR3 protein. Of roughly 1.1 million distinct CDR3 sequences detected, less than 45% appear once; the ten largest clones hold 8.5% to 14%. Sequencing was done on a sample of peripheral blood or thyroid tissue (not recorded which). The receptors originated from an adult man with Graves' hyperthyroidism.

This clonotype occurred a few times. Just one base apart from a much larger clone, this may be a read error. The gene calls are TRBV20-1 and TRBJ1-5, with unresolved D. The CDR3 length is 14 residues. Germline lookup yields CDR1 DFQATT and CDR2 SNEGSKA (reference sequence). DNA for the CDR3: TGCAGTGCTAGAGCGGAGGGAAGCAATCAGCCCCGGCATTTT. It codes for CSARAEGSNQPRHF.

This clonotype was counted a few times. J is TRBJ2-5 and V is TRBV27; 12 bases agree with TRBD2. Germline-derived CDR1 and CDR2 are MNHEY and SMNVEV (reference sequence). V was pared by 4 bases and J by 5 bases, with 5 bases of the junction left unmatched. This CDR3 spans 15 amino acids. CDR3 region: CASSSRTSGEETQYF. In DNA, the CDR3 is TGTGCCAGCAGTTCCAGGACTAGCGGGGAGGAGACCCAGTACTTC.

This clonotype was counted ten times or more. Compared with germline, one end of the junction differs, possibly owing to a read error. This rearrangement joins TRBV4-3 to TRBJ1-2; TRBD1 matches 11 bases. CDR1 is LGHNA, CDR2 YSLEER, per germline. This CDR3 is built from 14 residues. Here the CDR3 reads CASSLSGTGGGYTF. The CDR3 coding sequence is TGTGCCAGCAGCTTGTCCGGGACAGGGGGAGGCTACACCTTC.

The J gene is TRBJ2-3, the V gene TRBV29-1, with 11 bases aligning to TRBD1. V shed 1 base and J 1 base; nucleotides not matched to a gene: 1. CDR3 length equals 15 residues. From germline, CDR1 is SQVTM and CDR2 ANQGSEA. For the CDR3, the DNA is TGCAGCGTTGAAGGGGGACAGGGGGGCACAGATACGCAGTATTTT. Translated: CSVEGGQGGTDTQYF.

The sample holds many counts of this clonotype. The gene calls are TRBV7-9 and TRBJ1-2; unclear D gene. V gave up 2 bases and J gave up 8 bases, with 15 bases separating them. CDR1 is SEHNR, CDR2 FQNEAQ, per germline (reference sequence). The CDR3 contains 14 residues. DNA of the CDR3: TGTGCCAGCAGCTTACTCAGGAGAGTTAGCGGCTACACCTTC. Its protein product is CASSLLRRVSGYTF.